This T cell receptor (beta chain) was sequenced in a study of T cell repertoires in cytomegalovirus infection. Turning to the study itself: As its CMV epitopes, the study selected recently identified HLA-C-restricted and well-studied HLA-B-restricted targets. TCR beta signatures that were public indicated CMV infection and matching HLA type. Study results and limitations: Dominating the ex vivo response were HLA-C-restricted CMV-specific TCR beta clonotypes.

Of note for this clonotype: Antigen unknown. Germline and junction disagree at one end, which may indicate a read error.

The germline gives CDR1 SGHAT, CDR2 FQNNGV. The CDR3 loop spans 15 amino acids. TCRdb reanalysed the reads using MiXCR and keeps one entry per CDR3 protein. The sample includes 900,000 to 950,000 distinct CDR3 sequences, approximately 31% of them seen just once. The V gene is TRBV11-2, the J gene TRBJ1-1, with D hard to call. The source material was cultured CD8+ T cells from PBMCs, sampled from culture after CMV antigen stimulation. The receptor was derived from a human donor in good health (CMV status not recorded). Some clones in this sample may be carry-over from other donors' samples. The CDR3 DNA sequence: TGTTCCAGCAGCTTAGTAGGAGGCTTGAACACTGAAGCTTTCTTT. Translating gives CSSSLVGGLNTEAFF. The full variable domain, completed using reference TRBV11-2 and TRBJ1-1, is EAGVAQSPRYKIIEKRQSVAFWCNPISGHATLYWYQQILGQGPKLLIQFQNNGVVDDSQLPKDRFSAERLKGVDSTLKIQPAKLEDSAVYLCSSSLVGGLNTEAFFGQGTRLTVV.